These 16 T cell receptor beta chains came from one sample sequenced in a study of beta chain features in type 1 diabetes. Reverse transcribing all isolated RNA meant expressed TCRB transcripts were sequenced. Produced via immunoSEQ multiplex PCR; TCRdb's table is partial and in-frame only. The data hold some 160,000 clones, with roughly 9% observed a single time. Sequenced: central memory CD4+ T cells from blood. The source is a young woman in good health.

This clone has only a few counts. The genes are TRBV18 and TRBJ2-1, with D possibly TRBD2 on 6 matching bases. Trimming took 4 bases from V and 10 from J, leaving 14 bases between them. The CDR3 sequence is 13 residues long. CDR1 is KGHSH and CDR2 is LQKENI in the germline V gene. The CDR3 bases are TGTGCCAGCTCACTCCCGACTAGTTGGGAGCAGTTCTTC. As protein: CASSLPTSWEQFF.

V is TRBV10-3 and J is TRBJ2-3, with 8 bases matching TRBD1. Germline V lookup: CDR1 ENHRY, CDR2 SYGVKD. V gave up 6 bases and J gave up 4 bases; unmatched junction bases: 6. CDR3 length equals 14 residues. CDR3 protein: CAIRSDREADTQYF. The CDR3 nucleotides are TGTGCCATCAGGTCGGACAGGGAGGCAGATACGCAGTATTTT.

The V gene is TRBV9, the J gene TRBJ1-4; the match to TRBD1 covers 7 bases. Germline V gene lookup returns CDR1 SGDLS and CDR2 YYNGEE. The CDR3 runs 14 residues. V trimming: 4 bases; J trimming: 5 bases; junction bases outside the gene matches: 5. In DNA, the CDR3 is TGTGCCAGCAGCCTTGGGACAGCAAATGAAAAACTGTTTTTT. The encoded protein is CASSLGTANEKLFF.

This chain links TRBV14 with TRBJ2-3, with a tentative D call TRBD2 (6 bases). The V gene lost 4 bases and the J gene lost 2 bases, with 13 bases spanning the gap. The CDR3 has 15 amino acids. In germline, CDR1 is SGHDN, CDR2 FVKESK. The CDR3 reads CASSPLGLFTDTQYF. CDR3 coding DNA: TGTGCCAGCAGCCCCCTCGGACTATTCACAGATACGCAGTATTTT.

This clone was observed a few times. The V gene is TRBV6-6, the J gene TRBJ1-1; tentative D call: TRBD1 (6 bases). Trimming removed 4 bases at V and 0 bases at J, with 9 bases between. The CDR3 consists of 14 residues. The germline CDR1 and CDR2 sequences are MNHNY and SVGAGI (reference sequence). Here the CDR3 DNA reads TGTGCCAGCAGTTCGGACAGCATGAACACTGAAGCTTTCTTT. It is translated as CASSSDSMNTEAFF.

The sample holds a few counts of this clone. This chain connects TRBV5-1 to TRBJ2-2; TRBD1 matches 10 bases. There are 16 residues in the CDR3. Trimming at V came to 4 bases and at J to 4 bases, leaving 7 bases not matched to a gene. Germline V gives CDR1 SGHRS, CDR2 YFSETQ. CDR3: CASSPGQGVGTGELFF. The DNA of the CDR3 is TGCGCCAGCAGCCCCGGACAGGGGGTGGGCACCGGGGAGCTGTTTTTT.

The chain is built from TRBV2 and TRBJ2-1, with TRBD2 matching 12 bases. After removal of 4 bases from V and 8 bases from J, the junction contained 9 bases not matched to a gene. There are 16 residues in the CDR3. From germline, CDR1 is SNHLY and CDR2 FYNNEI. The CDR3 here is CASSAAASGGGYEQFF. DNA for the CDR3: TGTGCCAGCAGTGCCGCGGCTAGCGGGGGGGGCTATGAGCAGTTCTTC.

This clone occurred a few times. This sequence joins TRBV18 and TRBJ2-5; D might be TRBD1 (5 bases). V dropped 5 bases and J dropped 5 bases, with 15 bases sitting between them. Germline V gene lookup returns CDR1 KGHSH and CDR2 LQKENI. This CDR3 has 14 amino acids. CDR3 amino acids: CASSSPRVPETQYF. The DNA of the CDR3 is TGTGCCAGCTCATCGCCCAGGGTGCCGGAGACCCAGTACTTC.

The CDR3 protein is CAWAAAHRSTF. CDR3 coding DNA: TGTGCCTGGGCGGCAGCTCATAGAAGCACCTTC. The chain joins TRBV30 to TRBJ1-2; D not resolved. Germline CDR1 reads GTSNPN; CDR2 reads SVGIG (reference sequence). V dropped 5 bases and J dropped 13 bases, with 17 bases sitting between them. The CDR3 extends over 11 amino acids.

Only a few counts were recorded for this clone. CDR3 in amino acids: CASNKGGYEQYF. CDR3 nucleotide sequence: TGTGCCAGCAACAAAGGGGGCTACGAGCAGTACTTC. The chain recombines TRBV6-5 with TRBJ2-7; D may be TRBD1 (6 bases). Germline V gene data show CDR1 as MNHEY and CDR2 as SVGAGI. Deletions cut 7 bases from V and 3 bases from J, with 10 bases between. The CDR3 sequence is 12 residues long.

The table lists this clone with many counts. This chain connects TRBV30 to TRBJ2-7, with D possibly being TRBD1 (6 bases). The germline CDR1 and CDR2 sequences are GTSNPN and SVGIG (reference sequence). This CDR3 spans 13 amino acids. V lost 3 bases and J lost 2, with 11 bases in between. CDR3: CAWSRQAAYEQYF. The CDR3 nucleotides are TGTGCCTGGAGCCGACAGGCCGCCTACGAGCAGTACTTC.

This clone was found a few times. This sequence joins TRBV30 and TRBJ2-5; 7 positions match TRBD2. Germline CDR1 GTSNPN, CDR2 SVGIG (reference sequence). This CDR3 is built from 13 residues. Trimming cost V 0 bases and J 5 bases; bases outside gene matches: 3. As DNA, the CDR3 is TGTGCCTGGAGTGTACCCGGGGGGGAGACCCAGTACTTC. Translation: CAWSVPGGETQYF.

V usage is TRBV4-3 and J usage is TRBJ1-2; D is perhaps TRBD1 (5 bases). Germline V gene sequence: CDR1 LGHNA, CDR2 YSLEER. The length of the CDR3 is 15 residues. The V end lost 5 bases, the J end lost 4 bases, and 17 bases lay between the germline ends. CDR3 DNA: TGCGCCAGCAGCGCCGACAGCCTAATGGGCTATGGCTACACCTTC. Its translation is CASSADSLMGYGYTF.

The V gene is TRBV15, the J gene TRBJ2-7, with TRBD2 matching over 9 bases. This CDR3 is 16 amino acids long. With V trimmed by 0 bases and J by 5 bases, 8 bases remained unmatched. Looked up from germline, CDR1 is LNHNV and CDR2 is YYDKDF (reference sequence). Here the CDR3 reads CATSRDYNSGSHEQYF. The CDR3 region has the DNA TGTGCCACCAGCAGAGATTATAATAGCGGGAGCCACGAGCAGTACTTC. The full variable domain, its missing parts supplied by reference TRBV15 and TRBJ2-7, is DAMVIQNPRYQVTQFGKPVTLSCSQTLNHNVMYWYQQKSSQAPKLLFHYYDKDFNNEADTPDNFQSRRPNTSFCFLDIRSPGLGDTAMYLCATSRDYNSGSHEQYFGPGTRLTVT.

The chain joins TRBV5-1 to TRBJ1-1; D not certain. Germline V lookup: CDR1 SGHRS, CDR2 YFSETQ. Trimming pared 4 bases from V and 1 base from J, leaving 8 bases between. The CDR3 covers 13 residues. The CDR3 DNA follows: TGCGCCAGCAGCCCAACGAGGAACACTGAAGCTTTCTTT. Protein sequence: CASSPTRNTEAFF.

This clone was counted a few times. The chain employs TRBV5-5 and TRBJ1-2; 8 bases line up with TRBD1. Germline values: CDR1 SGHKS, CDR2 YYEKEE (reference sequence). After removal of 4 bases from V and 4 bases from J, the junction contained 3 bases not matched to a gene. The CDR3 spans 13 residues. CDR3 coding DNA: TGTGCCAGCAGCCAGGGGGCAATCTATGGCTACACCTTC. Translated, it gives CASSQGAIYGYTF. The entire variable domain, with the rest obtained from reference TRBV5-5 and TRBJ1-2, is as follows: DAGVTQSPTHLIKTRGQQVTLRCSPISGHKSVSWYQQVLGQGPQFIFQYYEKEERGRGNFPDRFSARQFPNYSSELNVNALLLGDSALYLCASSQGAIYGYTFGSGTRLTVV.